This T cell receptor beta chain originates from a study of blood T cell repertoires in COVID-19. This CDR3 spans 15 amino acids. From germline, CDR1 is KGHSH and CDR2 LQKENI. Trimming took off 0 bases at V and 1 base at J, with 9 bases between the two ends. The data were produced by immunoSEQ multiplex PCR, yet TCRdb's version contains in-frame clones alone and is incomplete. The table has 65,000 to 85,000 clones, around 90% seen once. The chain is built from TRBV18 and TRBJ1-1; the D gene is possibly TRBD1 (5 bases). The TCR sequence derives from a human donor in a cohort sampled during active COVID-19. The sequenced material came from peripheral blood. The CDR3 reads CASSPPGVPNTEAFF. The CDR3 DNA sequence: TGTGCCAGCTCACCACCAGGGGTGCCGAACACTGAAGCTTTCTTT. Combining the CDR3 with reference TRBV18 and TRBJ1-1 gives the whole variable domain NAGVMQNPRHLVRRRGQEARLRCSPMKGHSHVYWYRQLPEEGLKFMVYLQKENIIDESGMPKERFSAEFPKEGPSILRIQQVVRGDSAAYFCASSPPGVPNTEAFFGQGTRLTVV.